In this sample, the clone carrying this T cell receptor beta chain turned up once. Its antigen is still unknown. Additional DNA sequences in this sample encode the identical CDR3. This specimen belongs to a study of long-term antiretroviral therapy in people with HIV. Study-level results: Diversity went up after ART and still fell short of transplant donor controls. Within the repertoire, clones expanded before ART were dominant at all time points.

V was clipped by 2 bases and J by 1 base, with 9 bases between them. Germline V CDR1 and CDR2: MNHNY, SVGAGI (reference sequence). CDR3 size: 14 residues. Among participants with HIV, every one received treatment in the United States. The samples comprised roughly 1-10 million cryopreserved PBMC ahead of DNA extraction. Sequencing relied on immunoSEQ assay v3.0, run at survey level. Sequencing used immunoSEQ multiplex PCR; TCRdb keeps in-frame clones, though not all of them. The table shows more than 15,000 clones, with roughly 92% occurring only once. The chain employs TRBV6-6 and TRBJ2-7; D tentatively reads TRBD1 or TRBD2 (5 bases each). The TCR sequence derives from a woman aged 40 to 50 with HIV. The input for sequencing was unsorted PBMCs, taken 0.6 years after starting antiretroviral therapy. CDR3 region: CASSYGTASYEQYF. CDR3 coding DNA: TGTGCCAGCAGTTACGGGACGGCGTCCTACGAGCAGTACTTC.